The 20 T cell receptor beta chains presented below share a single source sample, sequenced in a study of beta chain features in type 1 diabetes. Sequencing targeted expressed TCRB transcripts, as all isolated RNA had been reverse transcribed. Libraries were prepared by immunoSEQ multiplex PCR; TCRdb keeps only in-frame clonotypes and omits some of them. Among 120,000 to 150,000 clones listed, 40% to 55% were seen once. Sample: Tregs from blood. These receptors all stem from a man younger than 30 in good health.

The genes are TRBV29-1 and TRBJ2-3; 9 bases map to TRBD2. In germline, CDR1 is SQVTM, CDR2 ANQGSEA. This CDR3 region has 14 residues. V gave up 4 bases and J gave up 4 bases; unmatched junction bases: 6. CDR3 residues: CSVVGSGRSDTQYF. The CDR3 DNA sequence: TGCAGCGTTGTGGGGAGCGGGAGGTCAGATACGCAGTATTTT.

The rearrangement joins TRBV28 to TRBJ1-2, with D uncertain. The CDR3 runs to 14 residues. Per germline, CDR1 MDHEN and CDR2 SYDVKM. Between the trimmed V and J ends, which lost 6 bases and 6 bases, there was a span of 17 bases. The CDR3 nucleotides are TGTGCCAGCAGACCCCCCCGAGTGATAAATGGCTACACCTTC. This codes for CASRPPRVINGYTF.

The chain employs TRBV30 and TRBJ2-7; 8 positions match TRBD2. The junction had 9 bases not matched to a gene; V was cut back by 4 bases and J by 4 bases. CDR1 and CDR2 (germline): GTSNPN, SVGIG (reference sequence). CDR3 size: 14 residues. The CDR3 DNA follows: TGTGCCTGGAAGGGCGGGAGGAGGGCGTACGAGCAGTACTTC. It translates to CAWKGGRRAYEQYF.

The gene calls are TRBV10-2 and TRBJ1-5; 8 positions agree with TRBD1. The V and J ends lost 4 bases and 7 bases, in that order; junction bases with no gene match: 6. The CDR3 is 14 residues long. Germline values: CDR1 WSHSY, CDR2 SAAADI. CDR3 amino acids: CASSGAGGRQPQHF. DNA for the CDR3: TGCGCCAGCAGTGGGGCAGGGGGCAGGCAGCCCCAGCATTTT.

CDR3 protein: CASSPFRTSGRYEQYF. DNA of the CDR3: TGTGCCAGCAGCCCCTTCCGGACTAGCGGGAGGTACGAGCAGTACTTC. The chain links TRBV7-3 to TRBJ2-7; TRBD2 matches 14 bases. CDR1 and CDR2 (germline): SGHTA, FQGTGA. After removal of 5 bases from V and 4 bases from J, the junction contained 7 bases not matched to a gene. CDR3 length equals 16 residues.

V is TRBV18 and J is TRBJ2-7; TRBD1 aligns across 9 bases. Losses at the gene ends were 4 bases for V and 5 bases for J; bases not matched to a gene: 12. Germline V gene data show CDR1 as KGHSH and CDR2 as LQKENI. The CDR3 has 16 amino acids. The CDR3 here is CASSLARGQGVHEQYF. CDR3 coding DNA: TGTGCCAGCTCACTGGCCAGGGGACAGGGAGTCCACGAGCAGTACTTC.

The chain is built from TRBV18 and TRBJ1-1, with 7 positions matching TRBD1. Trimming at V came to 6 bases and at J to 4 bases, leaving 11 bases not matched to a gene. Looked up from germline, CDR1 is KGHSH and CDR2 is LQKENI. The CDR3 covers 15 residues. CDR3 loop: CASSPRTGLITEAFF. CDR3 DNA sequence: TGTGCCAGCTCGCCTCGGACAGGCTTGATCACTGAAGCTTTCTTT.

The chain couples TRBV7-9 to TRBJ2-5; 7 nucleotides match TRBD2. The CDR3 runs to 15 residues. V lost 0 bases to trimming and J lost 4 bases; unmatched junction nucleotides: 5. CDR1 and CDR2 from the germline V gene are SEHNR and FQNEAQ (reference sequence). This CDR3 is CASSLARTRAETQYF. CDR3 bases: TGTGCCAGCAGCTTAGCCAGGACTAGGGCAGAGACCCAGTACTTC.

This clone was observed a few times. The V and J genes are TRBV7-2 and TRBJ1-1; D unclear. Per germline, CDR1 SGHTA and CDR2 FQGNSA. The CDR3 covers 14 residues. V was shortened by 1 base and J by 1 base, with 7 bases between the two germline ends. The DNA of the CDR3 is TGTGCCAGCAGCTTAGGCAGGTGGAACACTGAAGCTTTCTTT. Its protein product is CASSLGRWNTEAFF.

In this sample, this clone turned up a few times. This chain links TRBV23-1 with TRBJ2-7, with D hard to call. Being an ORF, TRBV23-1 has a function that is uncertain. Trimming cost V 4 bases and J 4 bases, with 2 bases left between them. The CDR3 is 10 residues long. CDR3 region: CASSPYEQYF. The CDR3 nucleotides read TGCGCCAGCAGTCCTTACGAGCAGTACTTC.

The chain joins TRBV19 to TRBJ1-1; D may be TRBD1 (6 bases). Germline values: CDR1 LNHDA, CDR2 SQIVND (reference sequence). CDR3 length equals 14 residues. The ends were cut back, 7 bases at V and 3 bases at J, with 15 bases in the middle. The CDR3 DNA reads TGTGCCAGTACCCTGAACAGGGAGTACACTGAAGCTTTCTTT. It is translated as CASTLNREYTEAFF.

This clone appeared a single time. V is TRBV9 and J is TRBJ2-1; no firm D call. Germline lookup yields CDR1 SGDLS and CDR2 YYNGEE. Trimming removed 1 base from V and 9 bases from J, with 8 bases in between. The CDR3 length is 12 residues. CDR3 bases: TGTGCCAGCAGCGTAAGAGTTGGTGAGCAGTTCTTC. It specifies CASSVRVGEQFF.

This clone was seen only a few times. The genes are TRBV30 and TRBJ2-5; TRBD2 matches at 8 bases. V lost 3 bases and J lost 5; bases outside the gene matches: 11. CDR1 GTSNPN and CDR2 SVGIG come from the germline V gene (reference sequence). There are 15 residues in the CDR3. CDR3 protein: CAWRAFGLAKETQYF. Here the CDR3 DNA reads TGTGCCTGGAGGGCGTTCGGACTAGCAAAGGAGACCCAGTACTTC.

The chain recombines TRBV5-6 with TRBJ2-7, with a weak D call TRBD1 (6 bases). The CDR3 consists of 14 residues. CDR1 SGHDT and CDR2 YYEEEE come from the germline V gene. V lost 4 bases and J 2 bases, leaving 13 bases between the germline ends. The CDR3 nucleotides are TGTGCCAGCAGCCGTCACGGACAGCCCTACGAGCAGTACTTC. Protein: CASSRHGQPYEQYF.

In its sample, this clone was seen a few times. This chain joins TRBV12-5 and TRBJ2-2, with D maybe TRBD2 (6 bases). This CDR3 is 14 amino acids long. The V end was cut by 7 bases, the J end by 7 bases, with 16 bases between. CDR1 and CDR2 from the germline V gene are LGHNT and FRNRAP. This CDR3 reads CASAPGVRGGELFF. CDR3 nucleotide sequence: TGTGCTAGTGCCCCGGGGGTTAGAGGCGGGGAGCTGTTTTTT.

V gene TRBV5-1 combines with J gene TRBJ2-1, with TRBD2 matching 7 bases. This CDR3 region has 15 residues. CDR1 and CDR2 from the germline V gene are SGHRS and YFSETQ. With 0 bases clipped from V and 7 bases from J, the junction kept 7 bases outside the gene matches. The CDR3, as DNA: TGCGCCAGCAGCTTGGTAACGGGAGGAAGGAATGAGCAGTTCTTC. Amino acids: CASSLVTGGRNEQFF.

The chain has TRBV19 and TRBJ1-5, with D possibly matching TRBD1 (6 bases). The CDR3 consists of 15 residues. CDR1 is LNHDA, CDR2 SQIVND, per germline (reference sequence). V lost 6 bases to trimming and J lost 2 bases, with 14 bases between them. CDR3 in amino acids: CASRGGGLGNQPQHF. CDR3 bases: TGTGCCAGTAGGGGCGGGGGGCTCGGCAATCAGCCCCAGCATTTT.

In its sample, this clone was seen once. The rearrangement links TRBV7-2 to TRBJ2-1, with D hard to call. V lost 6 bases, J lost 9 bases, and 15 bases lay in between. The CDR3 runs to 13 residues. The germline gives CDR1 SGHTA, CDR2 FQGNSA. The DNA of the CDR3 is TGTGCCAGCAGTCCCGCGGATCTGGGTGAGCAGTTCTTC. This codes for CASSPADLGEQFF.

This clone appeared a few times. This rearrangement joins TRBV19 to TRBJ1-6; 8 bases agree with TRBD1. Germline V gene lookup returns CDR1 LNHDA and CDR2 SQIVND (reference sequence). This CDR3 contains 13 residues. V shed 10 bases, J shed 6 bases, and the junction held 5 bases outside the gene matches. CDR3 in DNA: TGTGCCACTGGACAGGGCCTTAATTCACCCCTCCACTTT. This encodes CATGQGLNSPLHF.

The chain carries TRBV29-1 and TRBJ2-3; TRBD2 matches at 9 bases. The CDR3 runs 13 residues. The V gene end was trimmed by 2 bases and the J gene end by 9 bases; junction bases not matched to a gene: 6. In germline, CDR1 is SQVTM, CDR2 ANQGSEA. CDR3 DNA sequence: TGCAGCGTTGAATTAGCGGGGGTCAAAACGCAGTATTTT. Protein: CSVELAGVKTQYF.